The entry that follows covers one TCR beta chain sequence. This sample was included in a study of technical replicates of blood from a handful of donors. Using immunoSEQ multiplex PCR, the repertoire was profiled, and TCRdb retains in-frame clones only, with some absent. This sample yields about 49,000 clones, of which 80% to 95% are seen a single time; about 3.6% belongs to the top ten. This CDR3 comprises 16 residues. Germline CDR1 PRHDT, CDR2 FYEKMQ (reference sequence). V was clipped by 4 bases and J by 3 bases, with 17 bases between them. This chain links TRBV13 with TRBJ2-3, with TRBD1 as a possible D gene (6 bases). The TCR sequence derives from a human donor in good health. Some clones in this sample may be carry-over from other donors' samples. The sequenced sample was PBMCs. For the CDR3, the DNA is TGTGCCAGCAGCTCAGGGGAGAGGCCGGAAACAGATACGCAGTATTTT. The encoded protein is CASSSGERPETDTQYF.